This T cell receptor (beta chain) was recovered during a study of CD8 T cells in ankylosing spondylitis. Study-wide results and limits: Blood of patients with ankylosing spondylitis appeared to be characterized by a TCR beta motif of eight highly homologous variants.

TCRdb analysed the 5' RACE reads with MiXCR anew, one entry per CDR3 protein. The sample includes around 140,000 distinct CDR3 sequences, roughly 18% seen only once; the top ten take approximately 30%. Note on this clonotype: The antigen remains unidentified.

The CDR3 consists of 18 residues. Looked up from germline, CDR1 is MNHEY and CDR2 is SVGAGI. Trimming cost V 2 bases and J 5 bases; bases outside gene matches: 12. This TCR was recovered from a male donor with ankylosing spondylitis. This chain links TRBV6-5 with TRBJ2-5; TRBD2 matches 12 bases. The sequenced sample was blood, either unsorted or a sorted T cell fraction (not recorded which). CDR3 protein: CASSYHYPSGRARETQYF. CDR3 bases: TGTGCCAGCAGTTACCACTACCCTAGCGGGAGGGCCCGTGAGACCCAGTACTTC.